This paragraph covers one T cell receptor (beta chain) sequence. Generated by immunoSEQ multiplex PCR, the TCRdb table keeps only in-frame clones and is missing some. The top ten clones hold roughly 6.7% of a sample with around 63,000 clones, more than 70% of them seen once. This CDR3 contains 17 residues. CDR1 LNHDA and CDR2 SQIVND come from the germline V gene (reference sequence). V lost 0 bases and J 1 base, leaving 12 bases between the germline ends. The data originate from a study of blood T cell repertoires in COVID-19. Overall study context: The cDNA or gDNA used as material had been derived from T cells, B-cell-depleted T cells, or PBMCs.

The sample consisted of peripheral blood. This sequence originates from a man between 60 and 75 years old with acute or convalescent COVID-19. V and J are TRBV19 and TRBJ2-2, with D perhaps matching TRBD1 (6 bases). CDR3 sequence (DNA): TGTGCCAGTAGTATAGATGTAAGGGGGATGAACACCGGGGAGCTGTTTTTT. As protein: CASSIDVRGMNTGELFF.